This section outlines one T cell receptor beta chain sequence together with its context. The germline V gene encodes CDR1 SGHRS and CDR2 YFSETQ. CDR3 length equals 15 residues. V was clipped by 0 bases and J by 4 bases, with 10 bases between them. The sample is drawn from a study of blood T cell repertoires in COVID-19. Overall study context: The United States, Italy and Spain provided the acute and convalescent COVID-19 samples. In each case, the material was cDNA or gDNA derived from T cells, B-cell-depleted T cells, or PBMCs.

In the authors' workflow: The authors estimated nucleated cell counts from reference gene primer amplification. Method: immunoSEQ multiplex PCR; TCRdb's copy keeps in-frame clones and lacks some. V and J calls and clone size are those listed in that table; D and trimming were worked out from the DNA. The sample holds about 190,000 clones, around 84% seen once. The receptor's source is a human donor in a cohort sampled during active COVID-19. Sequencing was performed on peripheral blood. V and J are TRBV5-1 and TRBJ1-4; no clear D gene. The CDR3 loop reads CASSLAPVFNEKLFF. In DNA form, the CDR3 reads TGCGCCAGCAGCTTGGCCCCAGTCTTTAATGAAAAACTGTTTTTT.